Sequencing of this T cell receptor (beta chain) was carried out in a study of T cell responses to AZD1222 COVID-19 vaccine. General study findings and limits: Unmutated variant regions are reportedly targeted by nearly half of spike-specific TCRs. Seropositive status at baseline applied to only 5 to 7 AZD1222 recipients.

Produced via immunoSEQ multiplex PCR; TCRdb's table is partial and in-frame only. The sample yields roughly 150,000 clones, 90% to 95% seen once. The V end lost 5 bases, the J end lost 10 bases, and 17 bases lay between the germline ends. Germline loops: CDR1 MNHEY, CDR2 SMNVEV (reference sequence). The CDR3 totals 13 residues. About this clone itself: The antigen is not known.

The sequences come from peripheral blood, collected 28 days after the second AZD1222 dose. This chain uses TRBV27 with TRBJ1-2; perhaps TRBD1 as D (6 bases). This clonotype was sampled from an adult who received the AZD1222 COVID-19 vaccine. The CDR3 nucleotides are TGTGCCAGCAGTCGCGGGACACGGGATCCCTACACCTTC. This codes for CASSRGTRDPYTF.